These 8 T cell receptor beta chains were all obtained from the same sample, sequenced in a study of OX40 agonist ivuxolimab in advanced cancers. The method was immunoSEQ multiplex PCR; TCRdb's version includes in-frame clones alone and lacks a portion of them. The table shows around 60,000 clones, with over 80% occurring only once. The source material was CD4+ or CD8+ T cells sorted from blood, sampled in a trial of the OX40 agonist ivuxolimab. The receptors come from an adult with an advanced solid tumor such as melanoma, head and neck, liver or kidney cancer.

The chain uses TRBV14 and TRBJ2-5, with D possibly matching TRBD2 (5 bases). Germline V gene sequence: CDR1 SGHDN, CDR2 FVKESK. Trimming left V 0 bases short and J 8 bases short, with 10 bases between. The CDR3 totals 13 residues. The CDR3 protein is CASSQEGRGTQYF. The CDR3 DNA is TGTGCCAGCAGCCAAGAGGGTCGGGGAACCCAGTACTTC.

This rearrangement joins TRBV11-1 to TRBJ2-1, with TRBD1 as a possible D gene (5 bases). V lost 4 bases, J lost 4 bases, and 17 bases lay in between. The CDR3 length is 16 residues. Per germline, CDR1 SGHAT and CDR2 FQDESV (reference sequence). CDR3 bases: TGTGCCAGCAGCTCCTGGGGCCAGGGAACTTACAATGAGCAGTTCTTC. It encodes CASSSWGQGTYNEQFF.

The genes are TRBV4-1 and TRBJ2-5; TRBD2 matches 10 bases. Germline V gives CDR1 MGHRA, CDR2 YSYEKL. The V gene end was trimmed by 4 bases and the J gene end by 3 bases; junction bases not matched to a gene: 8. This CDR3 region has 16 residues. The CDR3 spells CASSPRRLAGEETQYF. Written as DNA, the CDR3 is TGCGCCAGCAGCCCCCGAAGGCTAGCGGGAGAAGAGACCCAGTACTTC.

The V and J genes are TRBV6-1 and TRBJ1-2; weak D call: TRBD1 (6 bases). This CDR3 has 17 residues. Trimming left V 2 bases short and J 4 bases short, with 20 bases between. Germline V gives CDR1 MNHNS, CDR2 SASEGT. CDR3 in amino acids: CASSENGGASFGYGYTF. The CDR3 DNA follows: TGTGCCAGCAGTGAAAACGGGGGGGCTAGCTTTGGCTATGGCTACACCTTC.

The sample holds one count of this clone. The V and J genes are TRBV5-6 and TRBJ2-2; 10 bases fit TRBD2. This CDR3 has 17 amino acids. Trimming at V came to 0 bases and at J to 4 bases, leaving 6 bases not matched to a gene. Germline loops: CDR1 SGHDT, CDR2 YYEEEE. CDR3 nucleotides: TGTGCCAGCAGCTTGGGAGCGGGAGGGCCGGGCACCGGGGAGCTGTTTTTT. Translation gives CASSLGAGGPGTGELFF. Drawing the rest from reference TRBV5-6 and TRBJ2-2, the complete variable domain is DAGVTQSPTHLIKTRGQQVTLRCSPKSGHDTVSWYQQALGQGPQFIFQYYEEEERQRGNFPDRFSGHQFPNYSSELNVNALLLGDSALYLCASSLGAGGPGTGELFFGEGSRLTVL.

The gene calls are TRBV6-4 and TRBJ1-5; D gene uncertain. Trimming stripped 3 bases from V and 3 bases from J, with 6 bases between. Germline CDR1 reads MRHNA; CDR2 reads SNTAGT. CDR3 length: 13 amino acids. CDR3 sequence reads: CASSEQSNQPQHF. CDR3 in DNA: TGTGCCAGCAGTGAGCAGTCCAATCAGCCCCAGCATTTT.

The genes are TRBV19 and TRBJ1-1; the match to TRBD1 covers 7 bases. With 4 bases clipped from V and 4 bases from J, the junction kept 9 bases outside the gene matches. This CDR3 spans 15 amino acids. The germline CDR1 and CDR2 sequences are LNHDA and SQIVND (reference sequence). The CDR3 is CASSTTGAVGTEAFF. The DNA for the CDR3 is TGTGCCAGTAGTACTACAGGGGCCGTGGGCACTGAAGCTTTCTTT.

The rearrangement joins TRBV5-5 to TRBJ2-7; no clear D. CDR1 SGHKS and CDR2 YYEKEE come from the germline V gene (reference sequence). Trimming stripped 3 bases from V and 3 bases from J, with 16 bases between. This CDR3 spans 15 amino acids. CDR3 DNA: TGTGCCAGCAGCTATTCCAGACAATCTGACTACGAGCAGTACTTC. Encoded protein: CASSYSRQSDYEQYF.